The 14 T cell receptor beta chains presented below share a single source sample, sequenced in a study of long-term antiretroviral therapy in people with HIV. Survey-level immunoSEQ v3.0 assays were run. The repertoire was sequenced with immunoSEQ multiplex PCR; TCRdb's copy has only in-frame clones and lacks some. The table shows about 27,000 clones, with 82% occurring only once. The starting material was unsorted PBMCs, obtained 0.8 years before starting antiretroviral therapy. The source is a man between 18 and 29 years old with HIV.

The rearrangement joins TRBV4-3 to TRBJ1-4; the D is unclear. Germline V gene data show CDR1 as LGHNA and CDR2 as YSLEER. This CDR3 region has 17 residues. Trimming pared 2 bases from V and 7 bases from J, leaving 20 bases between. The CDR3 nucleotides read TGCGCCAGCAGCCAACACCCACAACCGGTCATGGGTGAAAAACTGTTTTTT. Its translation is CASSQHPQPVMGEKLFF.

This rearrangement joins TRBV19 to TRBJ2-5; no firm D call. The better agreement between TRBJ2-7 and the DNA end casts doubt on the J call. In germline, CDR1 is LNHDA, CDR2 SQIVND (reference sequence). CDR3 length: 12 residues. CDR3 region: CASSRGSYEQYF. The CDR3 region has the DNA TGTGCCAGTAGTAGAGGCTCCTACGAGCAGTACTTC.

This chain uses TRBV5-1 with TRBJ2-1, with D tentatively TRBD1 (8 bases). V lost 2 bases, J lost 2 bases, and 23 bases lay in between. CDR1 and CDR2 from the germline V gene are SGHRS and YFSETQ. This CDR3 is built from 19 residues. In nucleotides, the CDR3 is TGCGCCAGCAGCTTTCTTGCAGGGGGCGGGAGTCGTCCCTACAATGAGCAGTTCTTC. Translating gives CASSFLAGGGSRPYNEQFF.

The chain couples TRBV29-1 to TRBJ1-2; D uncertain. This CDR3 has 11 residues. Trimming pared 6 bases from V and 4 bases from J, leaving 9 bases between. Germline V gives CDR1 SQVTM, CDR2 ANQGSEA. CDR3 in DNA: TGCAGCGTCCCCAGTGTCTATGGCTACACCTTC. This gives the protein CSVPSVYGYTF. Complete variable domain (other parts from reference TRBV29-1 and TRBJ1-2): SAVISQKPSRDICQRGTSLTIQCQVDSQVTMMFWYRQQPGQSLTLIATANQGSEATYESGFVIDKFPISRPNLTFSTLTVSNMSPEDSSIYLCSVPSVYGYTFGSGTRLTVV.

This chain links TRBV5-1 with TRBJ2-7; possible D gene TRBD1, 7 bases. This CDR3 is built from 14 residues. V gave up 4 bases and J gave up 2 bases, with 13 bases separating them. Germline assignment: CDR1 SGHRS and CDR2 YFSETQ. The CDR3 region is CASSPRGAPYEQYF. The CDR3 nucleotides are TGCGCCAGCAGCCCCAGGGGGGCCCCCTACGAGCAGTACTTC.

V gene TRBV28 combines with J gene TRBJ2-5; 7 nucleotides line up with TRBD1. V was pared by 6 bases and J by 4 bases, with 11 bases of the junction left unmatched. Germline CDR1 is MDHEN and CDR2 is SYDVKM. There are 15 residues in the CDR3. DNA of the CDR3: TGTGCCAGCAGATCCCGGGACAGTTGGGTAGAGACCCAGTACTTC. As protein: CASRSRDSWVETQYF.

V and J are TRBV7-9 and TRBJ2-5; D is ambiguous. The CDR3 has 16 residues. The germline gives CDR1 SEHNR, CDR2 FQNEAQ (reference sequence). The V end lost 2 bases, the J end lost 2 bases, and 15 bases lay between the germline ends. In nucleotides, the CDR3 is TGTGCCAGCAGCTTAAGATTGACTGCGGTTCAAGAGACCCAGTACTTC. This sequence encodes CASSLRLTAVQETQYF.

V gene TRBV29-1 combines with J gene TRBJ2-1; possible D gene TRBD1, 6 bases. Germline V gene sequence: CDR1 SQVTM, CDR2 ANQGSEA. Trimming removed 7 bases at V and 0 bases at J, with 10 bases between. The CDR3 spans 13 residues. CDR3: CSAVQGSYNEQFF. The CDR3 DNA follows: TGCAGCGCCGTACAGGGCTCCTACAATGAGCAGTTCTTC.

V is TRBV30 and J is TRBJ2-3, with D possibly matching TRBD2 (5 bases). Trimming shortened V by 3 bases and J by 2 bases, and 6 bases separated the two germline ends. Germline CDR1 is GTSNPN and CDR2 is SVGIG (reference sequence). This CDR3 comprises 12 residues. The CDR3 sequence: CAWRTTTDTQYF. DNA for the CDR3: TGTGCCTGGAGGACTACCACAGATACGCAGTATTTT.

The chain joins TRBV6-6 to TRBJ2-1; 8 bases fit TRBD2. The CDR3 runs to 13 residues. Germline V lookup: CDR1 MNHNY, CDR2 SVGAGI (reference sequence). The junction had 4 bases not matched to a gene; V was cut back by 11 bases and J by 1 base. CDR3 DNA: TGTGCCGGGGCGGGAGGATCCTACAATGAGCAGTTCTTC. Translating it yields CAGAGGSYNEQFF.

This clone was recorded a few times. The sample has other DNA sequences that encode this CDR3 too. The V gene is TRBV7-6, the J gene TRBJ1-4, with D maybe TRBD1 (6 bases). The CDR3 contains 15 residues. Per the germline V gene, CDR1 is SGHVS and CDR2 is FNYEAQ. V lost 5 bases to trimming and J lost 0 bases, with 10 bases between them. Here the CDR3 DNA reads TGTGCCAGCAGCCCAACAGGGTCAACTAATGAAAAACTGTTTTTT. It specifies CASSPTGSTNEKLFF.

This clone was seen just once. The V and J genes are TRBV5-1 and TRBJ2-1; D is ambiguous. The V gene's germline CDR1 is SGHRS and CDR2 YFSETQ. The CDR3 consists of 14 residues. Trimming stripped 4 bases from V and 9 bases from J, with 17 bases between. The CDR3 sequence: CASSPDPGVPEQFF. CDR3 in DNA: TGCGCCAGCAGCCCAGACCCTGGGGTGCCTGAGCAGTTCTTC.

The V gene is TRBV19, the J gene TRBJ1-2, with D maybe TRBD1 (5 bases). Trimming stripped 5 bases from V and 0 bases from J, with 10 bases between. CDR3 size: 14 residues. The germline CDR1 and CDR2 sequences are LNHDA and SQIVND (reference sequence). The CDR3 coding sequence is TGTGCCAGTAGTTATATGACAGCTAACTATGGCTACACCTTC. Residues: CASSYMTANYGYTF.

The chain employs TRBV7-9 and TRBJ2-3; possible D gene TRBD2, 5 bases. CDR1 and CDR2 (germline): SEHNR, FQNEAQ (reference sequence). This CDR3 contains 14 residues. V shed 3 bases and J shed 0 bases, with 7 bases lying between them. This CDR3 reads CASSFGVSTDTQYF. The CDR3, as DNA: TGTGCCAGCAGCTTCGGGGTCAGCACAGATACGCAGTATTTT.